This paragraph reports one TCR beta chain. Its antigen is not identified. A much more abundant neighbour one base away suggests this may be a read error. CDR3 length: 14 amino acids. CDR1 is SGHAT and CDR2 is FQNNGV in the germline V gene. This sample stems from a study of T cell repertoires in cytomegalovirus infection. At the level of the study: Recently identified HLA-C-restricted and well-studied HLA-B-restricted CMV epitopes were used. The public TCR beta signatures pointed to both CMV infection and matching HLA type. Points from the study as a whole: HLA-C-restricted, CMV-specific TCR beta clonotypes were dominant ex vivo.

TCRdb re-called the reads with MiXCR, one entry per CDR3 protein. The sample yields approximately 770,000 distinct CDR3 sequences, 25% to 35% seen once. The receptor was derived from a human donor in good health (CMV status not recorded). Some clones in this sample may be carry-over from other donors' samples. The chain carries TRBV11-2 and TRBJ2-5, with D tentatively TRBD2 (6 bases). This specimen consisted of cultured CD8+ T cells from PBMCs, obtained from culture after CMV antigen stimulation. The CDR3 region has the DNA TGTACCAGCAGCTTAGAACGGGGGCAAGAGACCCAGTACTTC. As protein: CTSSLERGQETQYF.